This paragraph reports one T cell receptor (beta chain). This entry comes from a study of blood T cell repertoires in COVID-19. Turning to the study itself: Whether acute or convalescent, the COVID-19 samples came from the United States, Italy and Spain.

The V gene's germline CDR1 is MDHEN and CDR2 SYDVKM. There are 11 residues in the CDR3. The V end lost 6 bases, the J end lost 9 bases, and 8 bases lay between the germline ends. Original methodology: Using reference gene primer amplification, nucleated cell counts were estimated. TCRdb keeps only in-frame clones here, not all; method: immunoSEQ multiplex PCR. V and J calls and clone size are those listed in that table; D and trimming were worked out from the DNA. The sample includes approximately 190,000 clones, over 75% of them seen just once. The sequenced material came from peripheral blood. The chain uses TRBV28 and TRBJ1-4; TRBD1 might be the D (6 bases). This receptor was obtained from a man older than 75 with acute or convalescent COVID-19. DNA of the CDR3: TGTGCCAGCAGGGGGGCCCAAAAACTGTTTTTT. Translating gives CASRGAQKLFF.